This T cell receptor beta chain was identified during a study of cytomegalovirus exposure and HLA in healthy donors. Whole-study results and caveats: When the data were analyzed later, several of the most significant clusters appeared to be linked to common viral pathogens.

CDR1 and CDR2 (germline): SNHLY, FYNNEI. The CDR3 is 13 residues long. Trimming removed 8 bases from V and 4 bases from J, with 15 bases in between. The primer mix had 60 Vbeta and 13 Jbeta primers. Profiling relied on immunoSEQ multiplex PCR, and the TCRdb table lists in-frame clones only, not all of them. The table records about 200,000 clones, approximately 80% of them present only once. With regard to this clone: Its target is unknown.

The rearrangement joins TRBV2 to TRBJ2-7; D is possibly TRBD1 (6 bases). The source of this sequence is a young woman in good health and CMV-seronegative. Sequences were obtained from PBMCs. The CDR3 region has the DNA TGTGCCAGCCGGGTAGACAGGCTATACGAGCAGTACTTC. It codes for CASRVDRLYEQYF.